Below, 11 T cell receptor beta chains from the same sample are listed, as sequenced in a study of Graves' ophthalmopathy and Graves' hyperthyroidism. TCR beta CDR3 amplification used RNA transcripts. An initial RT-PCR round employing HTBI primers preceded a second-round multiplex PCR. From the multiplex PCR reads, TCRdb called clonotypes with MiXCR, one entry per CDR3 protein. The sample holds hundreds of thousands of distinct CDR3 sequences, approximately 15% seen once. Specimen: blood. The receptors originated from a woman aged 25 to 39 with Graves' ophthalmopathy.

This clonotype was seen many times. The chain recombines TRBV6-2 or TRBV6-3 with TRBJ1-5, with D possibly being TRBD1 (5 bases). This CDR3 region has 15 residues. V dropped 0 bases and J dropped 7 bases, with 13 bases sitting between them. CDR1 is MNHEY, CDR2 SVGEGT, per germline. The CDR3 region is CASSYSGVGGQPQHF. The DNA for the CDR3 is TGTGCCAGCAGTTACTCAGGGGTGGGCGGACAGCCCCAGCATTTT.

This clonotype was detected many times. The rearrangement links TRBV7-2 to TRBJ1-2; D gene uncertain. CDR1 is SGHTA and CDR2 is FQGNSA in the germline V gene. V lost 8 bases, J lost 5 bases, and 15 bases lay in between. This CDR3 comprises 13 residues. The CDR3 DNA follows: TGTGCCAGCCCCAATAACCACCCTTATGGCTACACCTTC. Amino acids: CASPNNHPYGYTF.

Only a few counts were recorded for this clonotype. The chain employs TRBV2 and TRBJ1-2; tentative D call: TRBD1 (6 bases). The germline V and J ends were trimmed by 6 bases and 5 bases, with 13 bases remaining between them. Germline-derived CDR1 and CDR2 are SNHLY and FYNNEI. The CDR3 contains 13 residues. CDR3 nucleotides: TGTGCCAGCAGCGGAGACAGGCCTTATGGCTACACCTTC. Encoded protein: CASSGDRPYGYTF.

This clonotype was seen at least ten times. This chain uses TRBV28 with TRBJ1-2; D uncertain. The CDR3 sequence is 14 residues long. Germline assignment: CDR1 MDHEN and CDR2 SYDVKM. V lost 3 bases, J lost 4 bases, and 12 bases lay in between. CDR3 DNA: TGTGCCAGCAGTTTGAACAGCCCGTCCTATGGCTACACCTTC. Translation: CASSLNSPSYGYTF.

The sample holds many counts of this clonotype. The chain joins TRBV5-1 to TRBJ2-7, with TRBD1 matching over 10 bases. With V trimmed by 6 bases and J by 6 bases, 12 bases remained unmatched. The CDR3 covers 15 residues. Germline V gene sequence: CDR1 SGHRS, CDR2 YFSETQ. This chain's CDR3 is CASNSGQGPFGEQYF. DNA of the CDR3: TGCGCCAGCAACTCGGGACAGGGGCCCTTCGGCGAGCAGTACTTC. The whole variable domain, remainder taken from reference TRBV5-1 and TRBJ2-7, is KAGVTQTPRYLIKTRGQQVTLSCSPISGHRSVSWYQQTPGQGLQFLFEYFSETQRNKGNFPGRFSGRQFSNSRSEMNVSTLELGDSALYLCASNSGQGPFGEQYFGPGTRLTVT.

In its sample, this clonotype was seen many times. The chain couples TRBV4-1 to TRBJ1-2; D not certain. This CDR3 has 12 residues. V lost 1 base and J 7 bases, leaving 7 bases between the germline ends. Germline assignment: CDR1 MGHRA and CDR2 YSYEKL. This CDR3 reads CASSQGRAGYTF. CDR3 nucleotide sequence: TGCGCCAGCAGCCAAGGAAGGGCTGGCTACACCTTC.

This clonotype was counted between two and nine times. This chain links TRBV5-1 with TRBJ1-6, with D possibly being TRBD1 (5 bases). Germline CDR1 SGHRS, CDR2 YFSETQ. The germline V and J ends were trimmed by 0 bases and 8 bases, with 12 bases remaining between them. This CDR3 spans 15 amino acids. The CDR3, as DNA: TGCGCCAGCAGCTTGGAGGGGACCGGGGATTCACCCCTCCACTTT. It codes for CASSLEGTGDSPLHF.

This clonotype was found a few times. The CDR3 coding sequence is TGTGCCAGCGCGGGAGGGCCTTATGGTTACGAGCAGTACTTC. Protein product: CASAGGPYGYEQYF. This chain links TRBV3-1 with TRBJ2-7; TRBD2 matches at 9 bases. Germline V gene sequence: CDR1 LGHDT, CDR2 YNNKEL (reference sequence). With V trimmed by 8 bases and J by 4 bases, 9 bases remained unmatched. This CDR3 spans 14 amino acids.

This clonotype showed up many times. V usage is TRBV19 and J usage is TRBJ2-7, with 7 bases fitting TRBD1. V lost 6 bases and J lost 6; bases outside the gene matches: 2. In germline, CDR1 is LNHDA, CDR2 SQIVND (reference sequence). There are 11 residues in the CDR3. CDR3 residues: CASRTGAEQYF. The CDR3 region has the DNA TGTGCCAGTAGAACAGGGGCCGAGCAGTACTTC.

There are many counts of this clonotype. The rearrangement uses TRBV20-1 and TRBJ1-1; a weak D match, TRBD1 (5 bases). CDR1 is DFQATT and CDR2 is SNEGSKA in the germline V gene (reference sequence). The CDR3 loop spans 12 amino acids. The V gene lost 4 bases and the J gene lost 6 bases, with 12 bases spanning the gap. CDR3 loop: CSATGIRAEAFF. The CDR3 nucleotides are TGCAGTGCTACTGGCATCAGGGCTGAAGCTTTCTTT.

The V call is TRBV7-9, the J call TRBJ1-1, with D unclear. The V and J ends lost 1 base and 5 bases respectively, with 11 bases between them. The CDR3 extends over 14 amino acids. Germline values: CDR1 SEHNR, CDR2 FQNEAQ (reference sequence). The chain's CDR3 is CASSLGQAATEAFF. The CDR3 nucleotides are TGTGCCAGCAGCTTAGGCCAGGCCGCTACTGAAGCTTTCTTT.